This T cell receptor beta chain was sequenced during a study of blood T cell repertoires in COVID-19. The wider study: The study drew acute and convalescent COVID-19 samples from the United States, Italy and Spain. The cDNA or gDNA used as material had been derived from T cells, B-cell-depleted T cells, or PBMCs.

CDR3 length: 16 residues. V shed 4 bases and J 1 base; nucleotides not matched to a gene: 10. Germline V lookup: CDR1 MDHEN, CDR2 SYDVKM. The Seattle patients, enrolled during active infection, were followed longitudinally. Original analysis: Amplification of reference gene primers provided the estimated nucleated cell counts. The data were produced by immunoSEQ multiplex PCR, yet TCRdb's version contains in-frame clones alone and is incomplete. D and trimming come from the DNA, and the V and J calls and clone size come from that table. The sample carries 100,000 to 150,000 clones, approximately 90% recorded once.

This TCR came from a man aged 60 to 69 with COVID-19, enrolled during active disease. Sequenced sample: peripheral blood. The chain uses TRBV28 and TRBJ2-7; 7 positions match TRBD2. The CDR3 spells CASSSLSGGSSYEQYF. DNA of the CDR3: TGTGCCAGCAGTTCCCTGTCCGGCGGGAGTTCCTACGAGCAGTACTTC. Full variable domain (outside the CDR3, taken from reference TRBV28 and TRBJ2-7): DVKVTQSSRYLVKRTGEKVFLECVQDMDHENMFWYRQDPGLGLRLIYFSYDVKMKEKGDIPEGYSVSREKKERFSLILESASTNQTSMYLCASSSLSGGSSYEQYFGPGTRLTVT.